These 21 T cell receptor beta chains were all obtained from the same sample, sequenced in a study of blood T cell repertoires in COVID-19. Profiled with immunoSEQ multiplex PCR; TCRdb holds only in-frame clones, not every one. The sample holds a few hundred thousand clones, around 83% seen once. Sequencing was carried out using PBMCs or T cells enriched from blood (not recorded which). The receptors were sampled from a woman aged 45-65 years who had been exposed to COVID-19.

This chain uses TRBV7-2 with TRBJ2-1; no clear D. Trimming removed 3 bases at V and 5 bases at J, with 8 bases between. The CDR3 consists of 13 residues. Germline values: CDR1 SGHTA, CDR2 FQGNSA. CDR3 DNA: TGTGCCAGCAGCTTGTCAACTCACAATGAGCAGTTCTTC. Translated: CASSLSTHNEQFF.

A single count supports this clone. The chain recombines TRBV2 with TRBJ1-2; D may be TRBD1 (6 bases). The V gene lost 7 bases and the J gene lost 4 bases, with 19 bases spanning the gap. The CDR3 is 15 amino acids. The germline CDR1 and CDR2 sequences are SNHLY and FYNNEI. As DNA, the CDR3 is TGTGCCAGCAAGACAGGAAATAATCTTCCCTATGGCTACACCTTC. Residues: CASKTGNNLPYGYTF.

Comment on this clone: Its ends do not fully match the called genes, so a read error is possible. The chain employs TRBV2 and TRBJ2-1; TRBD2 matches 8 bases. Germline V lookup: CDR1 SNHLY, CDR2 FYNNEI. The CDR3 contains 16 residues. CDR3 region: CASSKAGTSSYNEQFF. The DNA for the CDR3 is TGTGCCAGCAGTAAAGCCGGGACTAGCTCCTACAATGAGCAGTTCTTC.

This chain's CDR3 is CASSFSGQGPDNEQFF. Here the CDR3 DNA reads TGTGCCAGCAGCTTTTCCGGACAGGGGCCGGACAATGAGCAGTTCTTC. The gene calls are TRBV11-3 and TRBJ2-1; 9 bases line up with TRBD1. The CDR3 is 16 amino acids. Germline V gives CDR1 SGHNT, CDR2 YENEEA. The J segment lost 5 bases and the V segment lost 3 bases, leaving 8 bases of the junction unmatched.

This chain joins TRBV29-1 and TRBJ1-1; TRBD1 aligns across 7 bases. This CDR3 contains 15 residues. The V segment lost 7 bases and the J segment 0 bases; nucleotides outside the gene matches: 11. Per the germline V gene, CDR1 is SQVTM and CDR2 is ANQGSEA. This chain's CDR3 is CSAGTVKLMNTEAFF. CDR3 nucleotides: TGCAGCGCCGGGACAGTAAAGTTGATGAACACTGAAGCTTTCTTT.

The genes are TRBV7-9 and TRBJ2-3; D gene uncertain. There are 12 residues in the CDR3. The germline V gene encodes CDR1 SEHNR and CDR2 FQNEAQ (reference sequence). V dropped 3 bases and J dropped 10 bases, with 11 bases sitting between them. This chain's CDR3 is CASSFAEHAQYF. DNA for the CDR3: TGTGCCAGCAGCTTCGCGGAGCATGCGCAGTATTTT.

This clone was counted once. The chain joins TRBV6-2 or TRBV6-3 to TRBJ2-6, with 8 bases lining up with TRBD1. The CDR3 consists of 17 residues. Germline CDR1 MNHEY, CDR2 SVGEGT. The V segment lost 5 bases and the J segment 2 bases; nucleotides outside the gene matches: 8. As DNA, the CDR3 is TGTGCCAGCAGTCAGGGGACAGGAGTCACTGGGGCCAACGTCCTGACTTTC. It encodes CASSQGTGVTGANVLTF.

This chain uses TRBV10-3 with TRBJ1-3; 9 bases align to TRBD1. CDR1 and CDR2 from the germline V gene are ENHRY and SYGVKD. J lost 3 bases, V lost 4 bases, and 4 bases had no gene match. This CDR3 region has 15 residues. The CDR3 reads CAISAWTGDGNTIYF. CDR3 coding DNA: TGTGCCATCAGTGCATGGACAGGGGATGGAAACACCATATATTTT.

DNA for the CDR3: TGCAGCGCCGAACGATTGGGGGCCTTAGCAGATACGCAGTATTTT. This codes for CSAERLGALADTQYF. The chain recombines TRBV29-1 with TRBJ2-3; D possibly corresponds to TRBD1 (6 bases). Trimming cost V 7 bases and J 4 bases, with 21 bases left between them. Per the germline V gene, CDR1 is SQVTM and CDR2 is ANQGSEA. The CDR3 sequence is 15 residues long.

The chain links TRBV7-2 to TRBJ1-2; D might be TRBD1 (5 bases). Germline-derived CDR1 and CDR2 are SGHTA and FQGNSA. The CDR3 has 12 amino acids. The V and J ends lost 1 base and 7 bases respectively, with 7 bases between them. CDR3 sequence (DNA): TGTGCCAGCAGCTTAGATCAGGGTGGCTACACCTTC. The encoded protein is CASSLDQGGYTF. The complete variable domain, with remaining parts taken from reference TRBV7-2 and TRBJ1-2, reads GAGVSQSPSNKVTEKGKDVELRCDPISGHTALYWYRQSLGQGLEFLIYFQGNSAPDKSGLPSDRFSAERTGGSVSTLTIQRTQQEDSAVYLCASSLDQGGYTFGSGTRLTVV.

The V call is TRBV9, the J call TRBJ2-5, with TRBD2 as a possible D gene (7 bases). Trimming removed 3 bases at V and 4 bases at J, with 16 bases between. CDR3 length: 15 amino acids. CDR1 SGDLS and CDR2 YYNGEE come from the germline V gene. DNA for the CDR3: TGTGCCAGCAGCGCGTTCGGGGGCGGGGGAGAGACCCAGTACTTC. It yields the protein CASSAFGGGGETQYF.

The chain recombines TRBV3-1 (or the pseudogene TRBV3-2) with TRBJ2-5; no definite D call. CDR1 and CDR2 from the germline V gene are LGHDT and YNNKEL (reference sequence). Trimming stripped 1 base from V and 5 bases from J, with 2 bases between. This CDR3 comprises 11 residues. CDR3 in DNA: TGTGCCAGCAGCCAAGCGGAGACCCAGTACTTC. Translating gives CASSQAETQYF.

This sequence joins TRBV2 and TRBJ1-4; D not resolved. This CDR3 contains 15 residues. Per the germline V gene, CDR1 is SNHLY and CDR2 is FYNNEI. V was clipped by 3 bases and J by 8 bases, with 16 bases between them. CDR3 DNA: TGTGCCAGCAGTGAGCGGGGAGAAGAAGGCGAAAAACTGTTTTTT. This codes for CASSERGEEGEKLFF.

The rearrangement uses TRBV29-1 and TRBJ1-1; 9 bases line up with TRBD1. There are 14 residues in the CDR3. V was pared by 5 bases and J by 5 bases, with 9 bases of the junction left unmatched. Per germline, CDR1 SQVTM and CDR2 ANQGSEA. The CDR3 protein is CSVTRTGVGTEAFF. The CDR3 DNA reads as TGCAGCGTTACCCGGACAGGGGTGGGTACTGAAGCTTTCTTT.

This clone was observed once. This rearrangement joins TRBV5-1 to TRBJ2-3; D is undetermined. Germline V CDR1 and CDR2: SGHRS, YFSETQ. The CDR3 spans 14 residues. Trimming took 7 bases from V and 0 from J, leaving 12 bases between them. The CDR3 loop is CASGPATSTDTQYF. The CDR3 nucleotides read TGCGCCAGCGGCCCGGCGACTAGCACAGATACGCAGTATTTT.

The genes are TRBV24-1 and TRBJ2-6, with a possible D match to TRBD1 (5 bases). The CDR3 is 19 amino acids. Germline V gene data show CDR1 as KGHDR and CDR2 as SFDVKD. V lost 7 bases and J 0 bases, leaving 21 bases between the germline ends. The CDR3 loop is CATRISLGAVSSGANVLTF. The CDR3 DNA reads TGTGCCACCAGGATTTCTCTAGGGGCTGTGAGCTCTGGGGCCAACGTCCTGACTTTC.

This clone was picked up one time. The chain employs TRBV3-1 (or the pseudogene TRBV3-2) and TRBJ1-2; 12 bases match TRBD1. CDR3 length: 16 amino acids. Germline CDR1 is LGHDT and CDR2 is YNNKEL (reference sequence). J was trimmed by 3 bases and V by 4 bases; bases with no gene match: 6. CDR3 sequence reads: CASSPGTGGADYGYTF. CDR3 nucleotide sequence: TGTGCCAGCAGCCCCGGGACAGGGGGCGCGGACTATGGCTACACCTTC.

This chain links TRBV28 with TRBJ1-5, with 7 nucleotides matching TRBD1. The CDR3 sequence is 12 residues long. Germline CDR1 is MDHEN and CDR2 is SYDVKM. The V gene end was trimmed by 6 bases and the J gene end by 5 bases; junction bases not matched to a gene: 1. CDR3 loop: CASRQGDQPQHF. CDR3 nucleotides: TGTGCCAGCAGGCAGGGGGATCAGCCCCAGCATTTT.

The V and J genes are TRBV7-9 and TRBJ2-1, with TRBD2 identical over 14 bases. The J segment lost 8 bases and the V segment lost 1 base, leaving 4 bases of the junction unmatched. The CDR3 is 16 amino acids. Germline CDR1 is SEHNR and CDR2 is FQNEAQ (reference sequence). CDR3 sequence reads: CASSLVGLAGDHEQFF. The CDR3 DNA is TGTGCCAGCAGCTTAGTGGGACTAGCGGGGGACCATGAGCAGTTCTTC. The whole variable domain, remainder taken from reference TRBV7-9 and TRBJ2-1, is DTGVSQNPRHKITKRGQNVTFRCDPISEHNRLYWYRQTLGQGPEFLTYFQNEAQLEKSRLLSDRFSAERPKGSFSTLEIQRTEQGDSAMYLCASSLVGLAGDHEQFFGPGTRLTVL.

In its sample, this clone was seen once. The V and J genes are TRBV10-2 and TRBJ2-3; 12 bases agree with TRBD2. Losses at the gene ends were 8 bases for V and 4 bases for J; bases not matched to a gene: 7. The germline CDR1 and CDR2 sequences are WSHSY and SAAADI. The CDR3 consists of 15 residues. The CDR3 bases are TGCGCCAGCGGGGGGACTAGCGGGTGGTCAGATACGCAGTATTTT. Its translation: CASGGTSGWSDTQYF.

This clone was observed a single time. The chain combines TRBV6-1 with TRBJ1-1; D is uncertain. Trimming took 1 base from V and 4 from J, leaving 13 bases between them. The CDR3 runs 15 residues. In germline, CDR1 is MNHNS, CDR2 SASEGT. The chain's CDR3 is CASSEVPGTSTEAFF. DNA of the CDR3: TGTGCCAGCAGTGAAGTCCCGGGTACGAGCACTGAAGCTTTCTTT.